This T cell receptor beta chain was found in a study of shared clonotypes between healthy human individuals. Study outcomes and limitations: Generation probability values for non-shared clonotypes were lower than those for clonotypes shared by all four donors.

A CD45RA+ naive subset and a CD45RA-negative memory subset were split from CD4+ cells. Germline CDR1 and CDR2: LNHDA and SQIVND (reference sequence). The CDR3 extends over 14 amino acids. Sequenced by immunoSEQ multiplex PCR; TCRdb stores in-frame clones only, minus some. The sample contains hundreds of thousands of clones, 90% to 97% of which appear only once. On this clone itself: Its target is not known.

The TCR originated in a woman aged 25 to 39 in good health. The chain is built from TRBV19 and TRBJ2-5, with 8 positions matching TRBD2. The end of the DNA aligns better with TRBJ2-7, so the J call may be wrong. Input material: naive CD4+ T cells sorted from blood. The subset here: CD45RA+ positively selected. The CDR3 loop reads CASSSTSGTYEQYF. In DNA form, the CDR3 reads TGTGCCAGTAGTTCTACTAGCGGCACCTACGAGCAGTACTTC.